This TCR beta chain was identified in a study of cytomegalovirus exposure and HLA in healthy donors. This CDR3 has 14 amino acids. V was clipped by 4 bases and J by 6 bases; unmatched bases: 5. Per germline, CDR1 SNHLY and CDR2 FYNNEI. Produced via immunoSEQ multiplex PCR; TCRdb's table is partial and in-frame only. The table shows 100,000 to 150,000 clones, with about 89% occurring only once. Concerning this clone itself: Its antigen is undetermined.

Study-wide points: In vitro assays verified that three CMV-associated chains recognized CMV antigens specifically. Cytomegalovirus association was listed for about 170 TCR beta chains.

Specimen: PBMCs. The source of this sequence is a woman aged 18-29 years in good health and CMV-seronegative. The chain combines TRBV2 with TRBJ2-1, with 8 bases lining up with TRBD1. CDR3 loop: CASSGYTGGNEQFF. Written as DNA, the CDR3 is TGTGCCAGCAGTGGATATACAGGGGGCAATGAGCAGTTCTTC. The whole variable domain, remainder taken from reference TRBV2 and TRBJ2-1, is EPEVTQTPSHQVTQMGQEVILRCVPISNHLYFYWYRQILGQKVEFLVSFYNNEISEKSEIFDDQFSVERPDGSNFTLKIRSTKLEDSAMYFCASSGYTGGNEQFFGPGTRLTVL.